This TCR beta chain was identified during a study of cytomegalovirus exposure and HLA in healthy donors. Study-level background: Earlier findings included approximately 120 million unique TCR beta sequences obtained from about 170 million T cells. General study findings and limits: The authors enumerated around 150 TCR beta chains as linked to cytomegalovirus.

Losses at the gene ends were 4 bases for V and 4 bases for J; bases not matched to a gene: 7. Germline V gives CDR1 LNHDA, CDR2 SQIVND (reference sequence). The CDR3 runs to 16 residues. PCR amplification relied on 60 Vbeta primers (plus 13 Jbeta primers). Produced via immunoSEQ multiplex PCR; TCRdb's table is partial and in-frame only. The table lists about 130,000 clones. As to this clone: Its antigen is unknown.

The material sequenced was PBMCs. V and J are TRBV19 and TRBJ1-6; 7 bases align to TRBD1. The sequence was collected from a woman in her forties in good health and CMV-seronegative. The CDR3 here is CASSNRGNGYNSPLHF. For the CDR3, the DNA is TGTGCCAGTAGTAACAGGGGCAACGGATATAATTCACCCCTCCACTTT.